The sequence of this T cell receptor (beta chain) was determined in a study of blood T cell repertoires in COVID-19. Overall study: From the United States, Italy and Spain came samples of acute and convalescent COVID-19.

In the original analysis: Scientists estimated how many nucleated cells there were by amplifying reference gene primers. Sequenced by immunoSEQ multiplex PCR; TCRdb stores in-frame clones only, minus some. The V and J calls and clone size come from that table; D and trimming were worked out from the DNA. The sample yields 250,000 to 400,000 clones, around 90% seen once. Clinical history reported by participants formed the basis on which cohorts were assigned. Germline CDR1 SGHRS, CDR2 YFSETQ. The CDR3 has 16 residues. V shed 0 bases and J 3 bases; nucleotides not matched to a gene: 8. The sequenced material came from PBMCs or T cells enriched from blood (not recorded which). The J gene is TRBJ2-7, the V gene TRBV5-1; TRBD2 agrees at 8 bases. The receptor comes from a man between 60 and 75 years old who had recovered from COVID-19. The CDR3 reads CASSLVGGRLNYEQYF. In DNA form, the CDR3 reads TGCGCCAGCAGCTTGGTTGGCGGGAGGCTTAACTACGAGCAGTACTTC.